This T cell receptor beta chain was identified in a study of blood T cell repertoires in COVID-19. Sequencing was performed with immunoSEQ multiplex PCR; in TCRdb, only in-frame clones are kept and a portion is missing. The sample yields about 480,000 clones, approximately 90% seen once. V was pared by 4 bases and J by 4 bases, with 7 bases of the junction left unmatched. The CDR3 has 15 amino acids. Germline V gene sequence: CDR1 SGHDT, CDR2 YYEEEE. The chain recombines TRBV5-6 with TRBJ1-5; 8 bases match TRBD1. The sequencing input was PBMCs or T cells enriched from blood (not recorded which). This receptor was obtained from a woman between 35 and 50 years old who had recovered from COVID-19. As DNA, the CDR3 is TGTGCCAGCAGCCTGACTGGACAGGGTAATCAGCCCCAGCATTTT. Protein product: CASSLTGQGNQPQHF.